Below, 31 T cell receptor beta chains from the same sample are listed, as sequenced in a study of T cell changes during pregnancy in multiple sclerosis. Libraries were prepared by immunoSEQ multiplex PCR; TCRdb keeps only in-frame clonotypes and omits some of them. The table lists roughly 110,000 clones, 90% to 95% of them singletons. Sequences were derived from peripheral blood, sampled in the third trimester of pregnancy. Every receptor here comes from a female donor with multiple sclerosis, enrolled in a pregnancy study.

This chain links TRBV5-6 with TRBJ1-5, with TRBD1 matching over 10 bases. In germline, CDR1 is SGHDT, CDR2 YYEEEE. The CDR3 has 16 amino acids. Losses at the gene ends were 6 bases for V and 7 bases for J; bases not matched to a gene: 13. Written as DNA, the CDR3 is TGTGCCAGCATCAAGGACCGACAGGGGGCCTGGCAGCCCCAGCATTTT. Its protein is CASIKDRQGAWQPQHF.

In this sample, this clone turned up a few times. The chain has TRBV5-1 and TRBJ2-3, with 8 bases identical to TRBD2. The CDR3 loop spans 16 amino acids. The V gene end was trimmed by 4 bases and the J gene end by 3 bases; junction bases not matched to a gene: 10. Germline loops: CDR1 SGHRS, CDR2 YFSETQ. In DNA form, the CDR3 reads TGCGCCAGCAGCAAGTACGGGGGGGCTGAGACAGATACGCAGTATTTT. Protein: CASSKYGGAETDTQYF.

The chain carries TRBV7-3 and TRBJ2-1; TRBD2 aligns across 12 bases. This CDR3 contains 17 residues. V lost 1 base, J lost 12 bases, and 13 bases stayed unmatched. Per germline, CDR1 SGHTA and CDR2 FQGTGA. The DNA for the CDR3 is TGTGCCAGCAGCTTAATGGGCGCTAGCGGGGGGGCTCTGGGGCAGTTCTTC. This codes for CASSLMGASGGALGQFF.

This chain connects TRBV30 to TRBJ2-5, with TRBD1 as a possible D gene (7 bases). CDR1 and CDR2 from the germline V gene are GTSNPN and SVGIG (reference sequence). This CDR3 spans 14 amino acids. The V end lost 4 bases, the J end lost 5 bases, and 17 bases lay between the germline ends. The CDR3: CAWTQGGVRETQYF. The CDR3 DNA follows: TGTGCCTGGACCCAGGGGGGAGTAAGGGAGACCCAGTACTTC.

The chain carries TRBV7-8 and TRBJ2-7; D perhaps matches TRBD2 (6 bases). The V gene's germline CDR1 is SGHVS and CDR2 FQNEAQ. V was shortened by 4 bases and J by 4 bases, with 17 bases between the two germline ends. The CDR3 totals 15 residues. The CDR3 here is CASSSAPRAGYEQYF. The CDR3 DNA follows: TGTGCCAGCAGCTCGGCTCCCAGGGCGGGGTACGAGCAGTACTTC.

The chain couples TRBV11-2 to TRBJ2-7; possible D gene TRBD2, 6 bases. The CDR3 runs 16 residues. Germline loops: CDR1 SGHAT, CDR2 FQNNGV. Between the trimmed V and J ends, which lost 5 bases and 4 bases, there was a span of 21 bases. CDR3 DNA sequence: TGTGCCAGCAGCAAAGGACCGAGGGGAGGATCATACGAGCAGTACTTC. Translated, it gives CASSKGPRGGSYEQYF.

The chain employs TRBV28 and TRBJ2-1; 10 bases are shared with TRBD2. The CDR3 has 15 amino acids. Per the germline V gene, CDR1 is MDHEN and CDR2 is SYDVKM. V lost 6 bases and J lost 9; bases outside the gene matches: 11. The DNA for the CDR3 is TGTGCCAGCAGCCAAGCGGGAGGGCCTTCTAGTGAGCAGTTCTTC. Translating gives CASSQAGGPSSEQFF.

This chain connects TRBV28 to TRBJ2-5, with a possible D match to TRBD2 (5 bases). Germline lookup yields CDR1 MDHEN and CDR2 SYDVKM. The CDR3 sequence is 13 residues long. The V end lost 6 bases, the J end lost 2 bases, and 10 bases lay between the germline ends. In nucleotides, the CDR3 is TGTGCCAGCAGCCGGAGCGGACAAGAGACCCAGTACTTC. Translated: CASSRSGQETQYF.

The chain links TRBV18 to TRBJ2-1; TRBD2 matches at 8 bases. The V gene end was trimmed by 2 bases and the J gene end by 6 bases; junction bases not matched to a gene: 3. The CDR3 has 14 amino acids. CDR1 is KGHSH, CDR2 LQKENI, per germline. CDR3: CASSPTGGLNEQFF. The CDR3 nucleotides are TGTGCCAGCTCACCAACGGGGGGGCTCAATGAGCAGTTCTTC.

This chain connects TRBV5-6 to TRBJ2-7; 9 bases fit TRBD2. V shed 3 bases and J 4 bases; nucleotides not matched to a gene: 8. The CDR3 has 15 residues. Germline V gives CDR1 SGHDT, CDR2 YYEEEE. CDR3 in amino acids: CASSSPGLAVYEQYF. CDR3 bases: TGTGCCAGCAGCTCCCCGGGACTAGCAGTTTACGAGCAGTACTTC.

This clone appeared a few times. The CDR3 nucleotides read TGTGCCAGCAGCCAAGAGTACAGGGAAGGTAATTCACCCCTCCACTTT. Protein sequence: CASSQEYREGNSPLHF. This chain joins TRBV4-2 and TRBJ1-6; maybe TRBD1 (6 bases). The germline V and J ends were trimmed by 0 bases and 6 bases, with 12 bases remaining between them. Germline-derived CDR1 and CDR2 are LGHNA and YNFKEQ. The CDR3 has 16 residues.

The V and J genes are TRBV7-2 and TRBJ2-7; 8 bases agree with TRBD2. Germline-derived CDR1 and CDR2 are SGHTA and FQGNSA. V lost 1 base, J lost 3 bases, and 5 bases stayed unmatched. The CDR3 runs 15 residues. CDR3 residues: CASSLGSSGSYEQYF. The DNA for the CDR3 is TGTGCCAGCAGCTTAGGGTCCAGCGGGAGCTACGAGCAGTACTTC.

The J gene is TRBJ1-2, the V gene TRBV7-8; a weak D match, TRBD1 (5 bases). The CDR3 spans 14 residues. Germline V gene lookup returns CDR1 SGHVS and CDR2 FQNEAQ. The germline V and J ends were trimmed by 8 bases and 4 bases, with 17 bases remaining between them. The CDR3 region has the DNA TGTGCCAGCGGGAAGGAGGGGTCGACCTATGGCTACACCTTC. Amino acid sequence: CASGKEGSTYGYTF.

The chain joins TRBV7-9 to TRBJ2-1; no clear D. Trimming removed 1 base from V and 4 bases from J, with 8 bases in between. Germline V lookup: CDR1 SEHNR, CDR2 FQNEAQ (reference sequence). The CDR3 is 14 residues long. CDR3 sequence (DNA): TGTGCCAGCAGCTTAGTTGGCTTATACAATGAGCAGTTCTTC. Translated: CASSLVGLYNEQFF.

J is TRBJ2-2 and V is TRBV7-8; 14 nucleotides align to TRBD2. Germline lookup yields CDR1 SGHVS and CDR2 FQNEAQ. V dropped 2 bases and J dropped 7; count of bases not matched to a gene: 6. The CDR3 totals 17 residues. The CDR3 DNA sequence: TGTGCCAGCAGCTTACCTGGACTAGCGGGGGGTGGCGGGGAGCTGTTTTTT. Its translation: CASSLPGLAGGGGELFF.

The V call is TRBV6-5, the J call TRBJ2-2, with 7 bases that match TRBD1. The J segment lost 4 bases and the V segment lost 8 bases, leaving 10 bases of the junction unmatched. There are 15 residues in the CDR3. CDR1 and CDR2 from the germline V gene are MNHEY and SVGAGI. CDR3 region: CASQTGFPPTGELFF. DNA for the CDR3: TGTGCCAGCCAGACAGGGTTCCCCCCCACCGGGGAGCTGTTTTTT.

This chain links TRBV6-1 with TRBJ2-5; D is unresolved. V shed 0 bases and J shed 5 bases, with 7 bases lying between them. The V gene's germline CDR1 is MNHNS and CDR2 SASEGT. This CDR3 region has 13 residues. This CDR3 reads CASSEAGRETQYF. CDR3 in DNA: TGTGCCAGCAGTGAAGCGGGCCGGGAGACCCAGTACTTC.

The chain links TRBV28 to TRBJ2-7; 7 bases match TRBD2. The CDR3 runs to 15 residues. Looked up from germline, CDR1 is MDHEN and CDR2 is SYDVKM. Trimming cost V 5 bases and J 2 bases; bases outside gene matches: 9. This CDR3 reads CASSRSSGITYEQYF. In nucleotides, the CDR3 is TGTGCCAGCAGTCGATCGAGCGGGATCACCTACGAGCAGTACTTC.

The rearrangement uses TRBV25-1 and TRBJ2-7; 9 bases align to TRBD1. The CDR3 spans 12 residues. Germline CDR1 reads MGHDK; CDR2 reads SYGVNS. V lost 6 bases and J lost 5; bases outside the gene matches: 2. In DNA form, the CDR3 reads TGTGCCAGCAGACGGACAGGGGACGAGCAGTACTTC. Translation: CASRRTGDEQYF.

V usage is TRBV10-3 and J usage is TRBJ1-1; 7 bases match TRBD1. V was pared by 6 bases and J by 2 bases, with 6 bases of the junction left unmatched. There are 14 residues in the CDR3. Per the germline V gene, CDR1 is ENHRY and CDR2 is SYGVKD. The CDR3 sequence is CAIREDRFNTEAFF. The CDR3 DNA is TGTGCCATCAGGGAGGACAGGTTTAACACTGAAGCTTTCTTT.

The J gene is TRBJ1-1, the V gene TRBV19; possible D gene TRBD1, 6 bases. The CDR3 has 15 amino acids. Germline assignment: CDR1 LNHDA and CDR2 SQIVND (reference sequence). Trimming left V 3 bases short and J 0 bases short, with 11 bases between. CDR3 sequence reads: CASSISQGMNTEAFF. The DNA for the CDR3 is TGTGCCAGTAGTATTTCTCAGGGGATGAACACTGAAGCTTTCTTT.

V is TRBV2 and J is TRBJ2-1; TRBD2 matches at 9 bases. This CDR3 comprises 16 residues. The germline gives CDR1 SNHLY, CDR2 FYNNEI. Germline trimming cut 4 bases from V and 7 bases from J; bases unmatched to any gene: 11. CDR3 DNA sequence: TGTGCCAGCAGTGGGGTATTAGCGGGAGTGGGGAATGAGCAGTTCTTC. It specifies CASSGVLAGVGNEQFF.

The CDR3 DNA follows: TGTGCCAGCAGTGAACGGGGTAACACTGAAGCTTTCTTT. Encoded protein: CASSERGNTEAFF. The chain couples TRBV6-1 to TRBJ1-1; no clear D. CDR3 length: 13 residues. Trimming removed 2 bases at V and 2 bases at J, with 6 bases between. Germline V gives CDR1 MNHNS, CDR2 SASEGT.

This clone was observed a handful of times. This chain joins TRBV7-9 and TRBJ1-4; 7 positions match TRBD1. The trim removed 3 bases at V and 8 bases at J, leaving 12 bases unmatched. CDR1 and CDR2 (germline): SEHNR, FQNEAQ (reference sequence). CDR3 size: 16 residues. CDR3: CASSFWTGQLQEKLFF. CDR3 in DNA: TGTGCCAGCAGCTTCTGGACAGGCCAACTTCAAGAAAAACTGTTTTTT. Complete variable domain (other parts from reference TRBV7-9 and TRBJ1-4): DTGVSQNPRHKITKRGQNVTFRCDPISEHNRLYWYRQTLGQGPEFLTYFQNEAQLEKSRLLSDRFSAERPKGSFSTLEIQRTEQGDSAMYLCASSFWTGQLQEKLFFGSGTQLSVL.

The chain uses TRBV9 and TRBJ2-5; no definite D call. Germline assignment: CDR1 SGDLS and CDR2 YYNGEE. Deletions cut 0 bases from V and 5 bases from J, with 14 bases between. The CDR3 loop spans 15 amino acids. CDR3 sequence reads: CASSVVTAPRETQYF. The DNA of the CDR3 is TGTGCCAGCAGCGTAGTTACAGCCCCCCGCGAGACCCAGTACTTC.

V is TRBV5-1 and J is TRBJ1-2, with a weak D call TRBD1 (5 bases). This CDR3 region has 15 residues. V dropped 0 bases and J dropped 4 bases, with 13 bases sitting between them. CDR1 is SGHRS, CDR2 YFSETQ, per germline. In nucleotides, the CDR3 is TGCGCCAGCAGCTTGGCCAGGGAAATGGGCTATGGCTACACCTTC. Translated, it gives CASSLAREMGYGYTF.

This chain joins TRBV11-2 and TRBJ2-1, with TRBD2 as a possible D gene (6 bases). The CDR3 is 13 amino acids. The V end was cut by 0 bases, the J end by 7 bases, with 7 bases between. Germline V gene sequence: CDR1 SGHAT, CDR2 FQNNGV. The CDR3 region is CASSLDLANEQFF. The CDR3 DNA reads as TGTGCCAGCAGCTTAGATCTAGCGAATGAGCAGTTCTTC.

Here the CDR3 DNA reads TGTGCCTGGAGTGGCGCAGGCTTGGTCTCTGGCTACACCTTC. Protein sequence: CAWSGAGLVSGYTF. The genes are TRBV30 and TRBJ1-2; D not resolved. CDR3 length equals 14 residues. V was clipped by 1 base and J by 7 bases, with 16 bases between them. Germline CDR1 and CDR2: GTSNPN and SVGIG (reference sequence).

This clone was found once. The chain employs TRBV27 and TRBJ2-1, with a possible D match to TRBD2 (5 bases). Germline CDR1 MNHEY, CDR2 SMNVEV (reference sequence). V shed 3 bases and J shed 0 bases, with 6 bases lying between them. This CDR3 has 14 residues. CDR3 in DNA: TGTGCCAGCAGTTTTACTAGCTCCTACAATGAGCAGTTCTTC. Residues: CASSFTSSYNEQFF.

V usage is TRBV6-1 and J usage is TRBJ2-5, with 9 bases fitting TRBD2. Germline loops: CDR1 MNHNS, CDR2 SASEGT. The CDR3 is 15 residues long. V lost 4 bases to trimming and J lost 1 base; unmatched junction nucleotides: 4. Written as DNA, the CDR3 is TGTGCCAGCAGTGTGCGCGGGAGGGCCCAAGAGACCCAGTACTTC. Its translation: CASSVRGRAQETQYF.

The gene calls are TRBV18 and TRBJ1-1, with a possible D match to TRBD1 (5 bases). Trimming removed 2 bases at V and 8 bases at J, with 15 bases between. The CDR3 consists of 14 residues. In germline, CDR1 is KGHSH, CDR2 LQKENI. The chain's CDR3 is CASSPTNRQGEAFF. CDR3 nucleotides: TGTGCCAGCTCACCAACGAATCGTCAGGGAGAAGCTTTCTTT.